The clone carrying this T cell receptor (beta chain) was seen a few times. The sample belongs to a study of blood T cell repertoires in COVID-19. For the study at large: Samples taken during acute and convalescent COVID-19 were collected in the United States, Italy and Spain.

Assay used: immunoSEQ multiplex PCR; TCRdb lists only in-frame clones, some missing. The data show roughly 320,000 clones, with approximately 91% seen just once and about 4% held by the top ten. This study enrolled people aged about 18 to 95 from about two dozen US geographic areas. The length of the CDR3 is 16 residues. V lost 3 bases and J 9 bases, leaving 18 bases between the germline ends. CDR1 SEHNR and CDR2 FQNEAQ come from the germline V gene (reference sequence). The TCR was taken from a woman under 40 who had been exposed to COVID-19. The chain uses TRBV7-9 and TRBJ1-6, with a possible D match to TRBD1 (5 bases). Sequenced: PBMCs or T cells enriched from blood (not recorded which). The CDR3 protein is CASSLSPTTVSSPLHF. The CDR3, as DNA: TGTGCCAGCAGCTTGAGCCCGACGACAGTTAGTTCACCCCTCCACTTT.